This T cell receptor (beta chain) emerged from a study of blood T cell repertoires in COVID-19. Using immunoSEQ multiplex PCR, the repertoire was profiled, and TCRdb retains in-frame clones only, with some absent. The repertoire includes about 260,000 clones, around 90% of them detected once, and about 0.7% sits in the top ten. The CDR3 contains 12 residues. The V gene end was trimmed by 5 bases and the J gene end by 8 bases; junction bases not matched to a gene: 4. The origin of this receptor is a human donor in a cohort sampled during active COVID-19. J is TRBJ1-2 and V is TRBV12-3 or TRBV12-4; 8 bases are shared with TRBD1. The sequencing input was peripheral blood. The CDR3 region is CASSTDRDGYTF. The CDR3 DNA sequence: TGTGCCAGCAGTACGGACAGGGACGGCTACACCTTC.